The entry below describes one T cell receptor beta chain. The antigen is unknown. This sample is drawn from a study of somatic mutations in cytotoxic T cells in rheumatoid arthritis. Overall study context: Several of the V beta antibody-stained T-cell populations were flow-sorted at nearly 100% purity; V beta1+ cells were among them and were sequenced for TCRB.

General study findings and limits: Among rheumatoid arthritis patients and age-matched healthy controls, CD8+ T-cell clonality was not significantly different. A slight TRBV07 underrepresentation in rheumatoid arthritis patients was reported without multiple-comparison adjustment.

The assay was immunoSEQ multiplex PCR, and TCRdb's table has in-frame clones only and misses some. The repertoire consists of 15,000 to 20,000 clones, with more than 60% occurring once and the leading ten covering about 19%. Germline CDR1 is SGHAT and CDR2 is FQDESV (reference sequence). Trimming pared 5 bases from V and 4 bases from J, leaving 14 bases between. The CDR3 length is 14 residues. The V and J genes are TRBV11-1 and TRBJ1-2; no reliable D call. The clonotype comes from an older woman in good health. The sample consisted of CD8+ T cells sorted from blood. The CDR3, as DNA: TGTGCCAGCAGCCAATCAGGAAACCTCTATGGCTACACCTTC. Translating it yields CASSQSGNLYGYTF.